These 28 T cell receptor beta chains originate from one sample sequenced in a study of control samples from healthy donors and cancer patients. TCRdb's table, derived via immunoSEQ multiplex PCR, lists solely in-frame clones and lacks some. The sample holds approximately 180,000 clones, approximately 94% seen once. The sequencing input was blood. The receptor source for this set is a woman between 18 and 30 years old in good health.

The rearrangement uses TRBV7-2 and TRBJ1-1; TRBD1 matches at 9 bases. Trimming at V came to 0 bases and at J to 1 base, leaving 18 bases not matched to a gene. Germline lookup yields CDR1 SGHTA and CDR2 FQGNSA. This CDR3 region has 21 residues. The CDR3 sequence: CASSLAILTLPGQGSNTEAFF. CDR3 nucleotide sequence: TGTGCCAGCAGCTTAGCGATACTTACCCTGCCGGGACAGGGTTCGAACACTGAAGCTTTCTTT.

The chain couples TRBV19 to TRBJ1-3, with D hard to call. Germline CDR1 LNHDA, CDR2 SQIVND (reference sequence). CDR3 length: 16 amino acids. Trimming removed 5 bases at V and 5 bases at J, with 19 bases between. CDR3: CASSVDVGWVRNTIYF. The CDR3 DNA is TGTGCCAGTAGTGTGGACGTCGGATGGGTCCGAAACACCATATATTTT.

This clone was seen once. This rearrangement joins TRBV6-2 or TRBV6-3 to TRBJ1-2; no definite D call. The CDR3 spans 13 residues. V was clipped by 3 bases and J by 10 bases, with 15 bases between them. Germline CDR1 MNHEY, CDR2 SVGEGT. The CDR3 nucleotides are TGTGCCAGCAGTTATAAGAGACGGGAACCCTACACCTTC. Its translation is CASSYKRREPYTF.

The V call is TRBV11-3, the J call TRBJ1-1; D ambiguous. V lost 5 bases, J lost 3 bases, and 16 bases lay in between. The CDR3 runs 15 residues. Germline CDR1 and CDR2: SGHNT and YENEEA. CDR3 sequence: CASSLMGLAYTEAFF. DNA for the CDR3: TGTGCCAGCAGCCTCATGGGCTTGGCGTACACTGAAGCTTTCTTT.

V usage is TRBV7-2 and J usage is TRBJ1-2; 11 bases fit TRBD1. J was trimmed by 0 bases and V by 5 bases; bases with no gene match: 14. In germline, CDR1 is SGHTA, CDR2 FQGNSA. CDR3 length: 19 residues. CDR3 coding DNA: TGTGCCAGCAGCCTAACCTGGAGGACGGGACAGGGGGCTAACTATGGCTACACCTTC. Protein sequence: CASSLTWRTGQGANYGYTF.

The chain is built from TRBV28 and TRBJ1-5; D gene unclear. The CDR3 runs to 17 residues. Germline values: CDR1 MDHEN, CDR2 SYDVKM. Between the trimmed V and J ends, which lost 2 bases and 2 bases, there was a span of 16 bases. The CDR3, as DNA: TGTGCCAGCAGTTTAACTTACGGAGGATCTGGCAATCAGCCCCAGCATTTT. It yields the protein CASSLTYGGSGNQPQHF.

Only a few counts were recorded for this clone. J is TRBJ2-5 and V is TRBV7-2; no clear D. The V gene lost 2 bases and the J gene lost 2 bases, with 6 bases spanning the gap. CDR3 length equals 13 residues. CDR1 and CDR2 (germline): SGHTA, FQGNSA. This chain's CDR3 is CASSLYSQETQYF. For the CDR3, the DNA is TGTGCCAGCAGCTTATACAGTCAAGAGACCCAGTACTTC.

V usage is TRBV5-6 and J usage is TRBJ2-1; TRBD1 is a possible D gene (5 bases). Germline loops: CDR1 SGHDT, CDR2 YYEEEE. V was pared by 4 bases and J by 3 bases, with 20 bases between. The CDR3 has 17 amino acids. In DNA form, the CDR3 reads TGTGCCAGCAGCCCGAGGCTCCAGGGCGAATTCTACAATGAGCAGTTCTTC. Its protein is CASSPRLQGEFYNEQFF.

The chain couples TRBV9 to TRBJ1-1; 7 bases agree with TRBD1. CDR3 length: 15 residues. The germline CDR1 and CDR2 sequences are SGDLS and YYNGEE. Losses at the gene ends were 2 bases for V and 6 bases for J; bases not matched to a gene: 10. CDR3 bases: TGTGCCAGCAGCGTCGCGGCGACAGGGTTCGCTGAAGCTTTCTTT. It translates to CASSVAATGFAEAFF.

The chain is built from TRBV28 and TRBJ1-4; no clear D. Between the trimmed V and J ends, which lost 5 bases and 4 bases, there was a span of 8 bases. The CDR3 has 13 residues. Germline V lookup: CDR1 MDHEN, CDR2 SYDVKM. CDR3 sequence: CASSPVFNEKLFF. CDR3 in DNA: TGTGCCAGCAGTCCCGTCTTTAATGAAAAACTGTTTTTT.

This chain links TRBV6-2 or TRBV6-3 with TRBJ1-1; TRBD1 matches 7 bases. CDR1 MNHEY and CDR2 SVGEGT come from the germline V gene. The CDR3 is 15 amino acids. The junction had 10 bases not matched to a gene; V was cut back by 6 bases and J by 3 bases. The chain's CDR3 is CASSRQGRYYTEAFF. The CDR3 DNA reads TGTGCCAGCAGCAGACAGGGAAGGTATTACACTGAAGCTTTCTTT.

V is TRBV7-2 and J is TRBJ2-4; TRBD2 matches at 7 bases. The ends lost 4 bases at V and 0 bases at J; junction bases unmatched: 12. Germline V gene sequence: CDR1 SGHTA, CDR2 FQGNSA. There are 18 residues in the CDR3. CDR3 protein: CASSSDGRDYLAKNIQYF. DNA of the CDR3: TGTGCCAGCAGCTCCGACGGTAGGGACTACCTAGCCAAAAACATTCAGTACTTC.

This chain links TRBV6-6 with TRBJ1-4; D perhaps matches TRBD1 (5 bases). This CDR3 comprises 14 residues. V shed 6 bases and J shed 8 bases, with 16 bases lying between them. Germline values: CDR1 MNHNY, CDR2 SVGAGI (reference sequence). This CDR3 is CASREGGTSEKLFF. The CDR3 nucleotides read TGTGCCAGCAGAGAGGGCGGGACCTCGGAAAAACTGTTTTTT.

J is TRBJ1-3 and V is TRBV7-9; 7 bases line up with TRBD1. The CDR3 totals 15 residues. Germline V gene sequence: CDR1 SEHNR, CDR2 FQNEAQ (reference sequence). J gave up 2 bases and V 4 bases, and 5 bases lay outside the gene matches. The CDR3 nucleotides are TGTGCCAGCAGCTCCACCGACAGGGCTGGAAACACCATATATTTT. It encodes CASSSTDRAGNTIYF.

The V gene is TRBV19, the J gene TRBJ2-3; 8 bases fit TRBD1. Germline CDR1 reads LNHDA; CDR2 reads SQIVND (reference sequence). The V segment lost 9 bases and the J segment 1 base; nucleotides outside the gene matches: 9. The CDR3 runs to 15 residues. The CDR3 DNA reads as TGTGCCAGCCACCAGGGGGCAACTCGCACAGATACGCAGTATTTT. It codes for CASHQGATRTDTQYF.

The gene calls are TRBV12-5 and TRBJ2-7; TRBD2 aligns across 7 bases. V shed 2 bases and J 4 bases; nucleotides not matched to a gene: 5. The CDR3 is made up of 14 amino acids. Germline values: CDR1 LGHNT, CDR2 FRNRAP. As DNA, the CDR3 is TGTGCTAGTGGTTTGACAGCGGGGACGTACGAGCAGTACTTC. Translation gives CASGLTAGTYEQYF.

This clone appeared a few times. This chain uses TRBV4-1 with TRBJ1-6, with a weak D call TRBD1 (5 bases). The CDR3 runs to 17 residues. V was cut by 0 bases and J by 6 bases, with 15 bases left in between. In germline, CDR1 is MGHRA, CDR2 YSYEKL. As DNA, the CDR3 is TGCGCCAGCAGCCAAGATCTCCAACAGGCGGGTAATTCACCCCTCCACTTT. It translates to CASSQDLQQAGNSPLHF.

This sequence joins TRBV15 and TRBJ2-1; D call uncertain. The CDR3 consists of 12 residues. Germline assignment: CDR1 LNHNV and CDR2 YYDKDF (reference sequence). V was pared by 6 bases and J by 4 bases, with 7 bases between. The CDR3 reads CATRSDYNEQFF. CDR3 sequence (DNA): TGTGCCACCAGGTCAGATTACAATGAGCAGTTCTTC.

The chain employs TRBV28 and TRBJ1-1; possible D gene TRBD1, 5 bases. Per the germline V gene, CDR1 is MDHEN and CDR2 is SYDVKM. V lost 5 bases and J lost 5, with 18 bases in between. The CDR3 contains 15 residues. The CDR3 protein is CASSPQGTAETEAFF. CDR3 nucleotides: TGTGCCAGCAGTCCTCAAGGGACTGCGGAGACTGAAGCTTTCTTT.

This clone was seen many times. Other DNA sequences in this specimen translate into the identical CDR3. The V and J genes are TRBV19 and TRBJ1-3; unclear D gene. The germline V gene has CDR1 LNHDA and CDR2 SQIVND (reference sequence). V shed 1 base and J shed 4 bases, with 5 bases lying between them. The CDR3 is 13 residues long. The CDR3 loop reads CASSIGRGNTIYF. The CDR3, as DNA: TGTGCCAGTAGTATAGGTCGCGGAAACACCATATATTTT. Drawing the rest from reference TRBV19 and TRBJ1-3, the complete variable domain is DGGITQSPKYLFRKEGQNVTLSCEQNLNHDAMYWYRQDPGQGLRLIYYSQIVNDFQKGDIAEGYSVSREKKESFPLTVTSAQKNPTAFYLCASSIGRGNTIYFGEGSWLTVV.

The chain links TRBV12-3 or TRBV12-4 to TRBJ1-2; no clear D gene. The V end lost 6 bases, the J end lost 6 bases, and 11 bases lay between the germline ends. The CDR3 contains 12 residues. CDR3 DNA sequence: TGTGCCAGCAGCTTCTCGTCCCATGGCTACACCTTC. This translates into CASSFSSHGYTF.

CDR3 protein: CASRKRGNTEAFF. The CDR3 region has the DNA TGTGCCAGCAGGAAAAGGGGGAACACTGAAGCTTTCTTT. V is TRBV28 and J is TRBJ1-1; a possible D gene is TRBD1 (5 bases). The germline V gene has CDR1 MDHEN and CDR2 SYDVKM. This CDR3 has 13 amino acids. Trimming cost V 6 bases and J 1 base, with 9 bases left between them.

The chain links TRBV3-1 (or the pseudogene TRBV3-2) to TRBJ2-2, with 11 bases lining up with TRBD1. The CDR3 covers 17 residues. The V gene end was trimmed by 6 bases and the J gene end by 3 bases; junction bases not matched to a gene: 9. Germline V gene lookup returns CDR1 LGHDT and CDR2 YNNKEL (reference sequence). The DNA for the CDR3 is TGTGCCAGCAGGAGCGTCGGACAGGGGGCTGACACCGGGGAGCTGTTTTTT. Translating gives CASRSVGQGADTGELFF.

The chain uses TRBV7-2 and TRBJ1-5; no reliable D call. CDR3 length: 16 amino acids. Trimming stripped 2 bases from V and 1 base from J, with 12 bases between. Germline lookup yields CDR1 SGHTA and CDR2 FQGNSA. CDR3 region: CASSLYGPASNQPQHF. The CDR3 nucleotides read TGTGCCAGCAGCTTATATGGCCCAGCGAGCAATCAGCCCCAGCATTTT.

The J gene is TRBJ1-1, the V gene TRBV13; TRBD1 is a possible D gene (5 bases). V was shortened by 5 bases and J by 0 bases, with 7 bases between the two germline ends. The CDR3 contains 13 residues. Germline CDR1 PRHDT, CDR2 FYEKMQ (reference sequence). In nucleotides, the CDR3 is TGTGCCAGCAGCGAGGGGATGAACACTGAAGCTTTCTTT. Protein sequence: CASSEGMNTEAFF.

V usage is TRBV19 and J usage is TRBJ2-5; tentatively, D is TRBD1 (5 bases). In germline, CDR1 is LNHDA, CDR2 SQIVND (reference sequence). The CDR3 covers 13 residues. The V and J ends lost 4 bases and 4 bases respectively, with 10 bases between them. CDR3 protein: CASSKGVLETQYF. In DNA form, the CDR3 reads TGTGCCAGTAGTAAAGGGGTGTTAGAGACCCAGTACTTC.

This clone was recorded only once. CDR3 region: CASSSPSGKGYGYTF. CDR3 coding DNA: TGTGCCAGCAGTTCCCCGTCAGGGAAGGGCTATGGCTACACCTTC. The V gene is TRBV6-6, the J gene TRBJ1-2; maybe TRBD1 (5 bases). Germline CDR1 reads MNHNY; CDR2 reads SVGAGI (reference sequence). CDR3 size: 15 residues. V was cut by 4 bases and J by 4 bases, with 16 bases left in between.

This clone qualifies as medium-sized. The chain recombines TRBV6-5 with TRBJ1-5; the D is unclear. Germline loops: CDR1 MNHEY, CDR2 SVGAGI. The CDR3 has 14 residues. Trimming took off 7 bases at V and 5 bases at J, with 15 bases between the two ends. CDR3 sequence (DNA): TGTGCCAGCACCCGGCCGGGCCCTGATCAGCCCCAGCATTTT. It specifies CASTRPGPDQPQHF.